Following are 3 T cell receptor beta chains from one sample sequenced in a study of blood T cell repertoires in COVID-19. Clones were read by immunoSEQ multiplex PCR, and TCRdb kept only the in-frame ones, dropping some. The sample lists about 20,000 clones, around 83% occurring once. The sequenced sample consisted of peripheral blood. The receptors were gathered from a human donor with active COVID-19. The donor label of this sample is uncertain.

The rearrangement links TRBV10-3 to TRBJ2-3, with 7 bases that match TRBD2. This CDR3 spans 14 amino acids. Germline V gives CDR1 ENHRY, CDR2 SYGVKD. After removal of 4 bases from V and 1 base from J, the junction contained 2 bases not matched to a gene. The CDR3 sequence is CAISGTSGTDTQYF. CDR3 nucleotide sequence: TGTGCCATCAGTGGGACTAGTGGCACAGATACGCAGTATTTT.

The chain joins TRBV30 to TRBJ2-7; a possible D gene is TRBD1 (5 bases). The germline CDR1 and CDR2 sequences are GTSNPN and SVGIG (reference sequence). The CDR3 contains 15 residues. V was clipped by 0 bases and J by 0 bases, with 12 bases between them. In nucleotides, the CDR3 is TGTGCCTGGAGTGTTGGGGCGCAGAGCTCCTACGAGCAGTACTTC. It encodes CAWSVGAQSSYEQYF.

The V gene is TRBV27, the J gene TRBJ1-5, with 9 positions matching TRBD1. This CDR3 is 16 amino acids long. Germline V gives CDR1 MNHEY, CDR2 SMNVEV (reference sequence). After removal of 5 bases from V and 1 base from J, the junction contained 6 bases not matched to a gene. This CDR3 is CASSLRQGGSNQPQHF. In nucleotides, the CDR3 is TGTGCCAGCAGTCTCCGACAGGGGGGCAGCAATCAGCCCCAGCATTTT.